The TCR beta chain under discussion was sequenced for a study of T cells in Graves' hyperthyroidism and ophthalmopathy (dated 2019 in TCRdb). About the investigation overall: Peripheral blood was sampled at the time of initial diagnosis, prior to any treatment. According to the paper, TCR Vbeta CDR3 sequencing was carried out on 135 peripheral blood samples, which came from fewer than 50 ophthalmopathy, around 75 hyperthyroidism and approximately 17 progressor patients. Prospective prediction of ophthalmopathy was tested in an independent validation cohort of 18 to 20 hyperthyroidism patients and roughly 16 patients who later progressed to ophthalmopathy. In roughly six Graves' hyperthyroidism patients, the study also compared T-cell repertoires from thyroid tissue with T-cell repertoires from blood. After sampling, hyperthyroidism patients received methimazole starting at 30 mg daily, and ophthalmopathy patients received high-dose intravenous methylprednisolone. The 85 to 100 discovery patients were randomly split 7:3 into training and test sets. To identify TCR V-J signatures that set the groups apart, the researchers used a discovery cohort of approximately 98 patients, made up of under 50 with Graves' ophthalmopathy and some 60 with stable Graves' hyperthyroidism.

Ophthalmopathy patients had moderately to severely active disease, Clinical Activity Score of at least 3, NOSPECS grade of at least 4, and duration under 3 months. The study excluded patients with uncontrolled infections, other autoimmune diseases, pregnancy or lactation. Clinical symptoms, serum thyroxine and TRAb, thyroid ultrasound, and orbital computed tomography formed the basis for the diagnoses. Ficoll-Paque density gradient centrifugation was used to isolate PBMCs from around 10 ml of fresh peripheral blood. Trizol reagent was used to extract total RNA, and RNA quality was then checked on an Agilent 2100 Bioanalyzer. This clonotype occurred many times. Its antigen is unknown. Base qualities were left out, and no much larger clone turns up one base away. TCR beta CDR3 regions were amplified from RNA transcripts. The TCR CDR3 was subjected to a first round of RT-PCR using the HTBI primer set and the Qiagen OneStep RT-PCR kit. Libraries were constructed in a second round of multiplex PCR, after which size selection and purification were performed. Libraries were sequenced paired-end with 100 bp reads on an Illumina HiSeq2000. The original pipeline was this. SOAPnuke was used to process the raw data, throwing out any read that contained adapters or uncalled bases, had a mean Phred below 15, or lacked an exact constant-primer or identifier match. COPE v1.2.5 was used to merge high-quality paired reads, and clonotypes were defined as unique nucleotide sequences. MiTCR v1.1 was used to align clonotypes to the IMGT TRBV, TRBD and TRBJ reference segments. Analysis was restricted to V-J combinations with a frequency above 0.0001, which covered roughly 99% of repertoires. The TCS score was defined as the ratio of F50 (clonal expansion) to E x V (chaos), calculated using BLOSUM62-based TCRdist between CDR3 peptides within each V-J. Welch's t-statistics and random forest reduced roughly 500 V-J features to about 13, which were used in a naive Bayes classifier (R e1071). TCRdb reprocessed the public reads (quality trimming at Q25 with fastp, clone calling with MiXCR) and kept in-frame beta chains. Each CDR3 protein appears once, grouped with its most common genes and DNA. The V and J calls here are based on TCRdb, not the publication. This sample is represented by about 610,000 distinct CDR3 sequences; about 16% of them were singletons. The top ten clones comprise less than 3.5% of the sample.

General study outcomes and caveats: Sample size was not statistically predetermined, and investigators were not blinded to group allocation. Most expanded thyroid clonotypes (frequency above 0.001) were also found in blood, which suggests that blood repertoires may mirror thyroid immune responses. In validation, the model predicted progression to ophthalmopathy with over 60% sensitivity and less than 75% specificity, a median of about 6.7 months before onset. A 13 V-J signature model separated ophthalmopathy from stable hyperthyroidism, with approximately 86% sensitivity and 81% to 82% specificity in cross-validation and 80%/75% in testing.

The CDR3 spans 13 residues, from the cysteine through the phenylalanine. CDR3 DNA is the only sequence kept; it has 39 bases, read in frame from the first base. V and J lose 6 bases and 2 bases, and a span of 10 bases separates them. CDR1 and CDR2 are read off the germline V gene as MNHNS and SASEGT. The V and J genes are TRBV6-1 and TRBJ1-1; no confident D gene assignment can be made. This receptor was obtained from a woman aged 40 to 50 with Graves' ophthalmopathy. The specimen was blood. CDR3 protein: CASSVVPNTEAFF. The DNA sequence is as follows: TGTGCCAGCAGCGTCGTACCAAACACTGAAGCTTTCTTT.